This T cell receptor (beta chain) was obtained from a study of PD-1 blockade in classical Hodgkin lymphoma. In the study overall: Treatment was intravenous nivolumab, 3 mg/kg every 2 weeks, until progression.

Method: immunoSEQ multiplex PCR; TCRdb's copy keeps in-frame clones and lacks some. The sample lists about 18,000 clones, 65% to 85% seen once, with about 2% in the top ten. The time point: cycle 4 day 1 (C4D1), after less than 7 weeks of nivolumab. Each patient relapsed following autologous stem cell transplantation, and prior brentuximab vedotin exposure differed. Using magnetic negative selection, the CD4+ T cells were separated out of thawed PBMCs. Germline V lookup: CDR1 SGHNT, CDR2 YYREEE (reference sequence). The CDR3 spans 18 residues. J was trimmed by 2 bases and V by 0 bases; bases with no gene match: 5.

The sequencing here drew on CD4+ T cells from blood, taken before the fourth cycle of nivolumab. This rearrangement joins TRBV5-4 to TRBJ2-2, with 12 nucleotides matching TRBD2. The source of this sequence is a human donor with classical Hodgkin lymphoma. The CDR3 here is CASSLVASGRDNTGELFF. CDR3 bases: TGTGCCAGCAGCTTGGTGGCTAGCGGGAGGGATAACACCGGGGAGCTGTTTTTT.